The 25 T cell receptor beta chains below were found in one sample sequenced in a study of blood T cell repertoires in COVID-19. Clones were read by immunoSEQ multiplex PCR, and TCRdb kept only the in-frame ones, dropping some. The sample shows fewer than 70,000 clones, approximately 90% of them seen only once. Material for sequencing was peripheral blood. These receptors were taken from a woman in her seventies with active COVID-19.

CDR3 DNA sequence: TGTGCCAGCAGCCCCGCCAGGGTACGAGGCGAGCAGTACTTC. Its protein product is CASSPARVRGEQYF. The J gene is TRBJ2-7, the V gene TRBV9; maybe TRBD1 (5 bases). From germline, CDR1 is SGDLS and CDR2 YYNGEE. This CDR3 contains 14 residues. V was cut by 4 bases and J by 6 bases, with 17 bases left in between.

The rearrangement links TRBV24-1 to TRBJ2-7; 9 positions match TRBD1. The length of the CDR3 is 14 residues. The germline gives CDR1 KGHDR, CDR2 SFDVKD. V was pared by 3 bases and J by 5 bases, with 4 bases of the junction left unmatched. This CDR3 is CATSDRDRVHEQYF. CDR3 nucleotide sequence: TGTGCCACCAGTGATCGGGACAGGGTCCACGAGCAGTACTTC.

The CDR3 spells CASVFYEQYF. In DNA form, the CDR3 reads TGTGCCAGCGTCTTCTACGAGCAGTACTTC. The rearrangement uses TRBV2 and TRBJ2-7; D unresolved. V was cut by 8 bases and J by 3 bases, with 5 bases left in between. The CDR3 is 10 amino acids. The germline gives CDR1 SNHLY, CDR2 FYNNEI. The whole variable domain, filled in from reference TRBV2 and TRBJ2-7, reads EPEVTQTPSHQVTQMGQEVILRCVPISNHLYFYWYRQILGQKVEFLVSFYNNEISEKSEIFDDQFSVERPDGSNFTLKIRSTKLEDSAMYFCASVFYEQYFGPGTRLTVT.

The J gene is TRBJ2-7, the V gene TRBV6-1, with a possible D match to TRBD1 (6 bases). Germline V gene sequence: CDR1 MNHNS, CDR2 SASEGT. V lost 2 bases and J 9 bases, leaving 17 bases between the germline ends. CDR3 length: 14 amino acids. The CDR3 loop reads CASSETADSFRQYF. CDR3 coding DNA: TGTGCCAGCAGTGAAACGGCGGACAGTTTTAGGCAGTACTTC.

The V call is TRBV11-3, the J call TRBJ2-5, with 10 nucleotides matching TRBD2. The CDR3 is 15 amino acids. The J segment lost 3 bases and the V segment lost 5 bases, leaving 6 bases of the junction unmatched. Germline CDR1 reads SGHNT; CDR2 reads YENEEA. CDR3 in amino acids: CASSDGLAEEETQYF. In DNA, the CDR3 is TGTGCCAGCAGCGATGGACTAGCGGAAGAAGAGACCCAGTACTTC. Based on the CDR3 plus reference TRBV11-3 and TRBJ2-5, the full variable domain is EAGVVQSPRYKIIEKKQPVAFWCNPISGHNTLYWYLQNLGQGPELLIRYENEEAVDDSQLPKDRFSAERLKGVDSTLKIQPAELGDSAVYLCASSDGLAEEETQYFGPGTRLLVL.

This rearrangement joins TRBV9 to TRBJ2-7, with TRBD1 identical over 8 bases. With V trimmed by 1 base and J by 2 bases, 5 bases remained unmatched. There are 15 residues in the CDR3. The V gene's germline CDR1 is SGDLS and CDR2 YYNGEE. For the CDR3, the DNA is TGTGCCAGCAGCGTACCCGGGACAGGACCCTACGAGCAGTACTTC. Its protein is CASSVPGTGPYEQYF.

In DNA, the CDR3 is TGTGCCAGTAGTTCCACAGGGGATTTCGGAAACACCATATATTTT. Translation gives CASSSTGDFGNTIYF. The V and J genes are TRBV19 and TRBJ1-3; TRBD1 matches at 7 bases. This CDR3 is 15 amino acids long. Trimming took 5 bases from V and 4 from J; bases not matched to a gene: 8. Per the germline V gene, CDR1 is LNHDA and CDR2 is SQIVND (reference sequence).

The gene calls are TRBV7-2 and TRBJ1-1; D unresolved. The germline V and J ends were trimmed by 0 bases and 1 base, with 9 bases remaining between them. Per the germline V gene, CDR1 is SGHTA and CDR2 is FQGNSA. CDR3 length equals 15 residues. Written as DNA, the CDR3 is TGTGCCAGCAGCTTAGCGCAGGTCTCGAACACTGAAGCTTTCTTT. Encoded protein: CASSLAQVSNTEAFF.

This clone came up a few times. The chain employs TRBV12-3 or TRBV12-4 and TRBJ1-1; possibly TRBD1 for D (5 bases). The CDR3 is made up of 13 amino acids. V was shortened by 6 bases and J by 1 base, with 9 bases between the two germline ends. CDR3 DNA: TGTGCCAGCAGCTTGACAGAGAACACTGAAGCTTTCTTT. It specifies CASSLTENTEAFF.

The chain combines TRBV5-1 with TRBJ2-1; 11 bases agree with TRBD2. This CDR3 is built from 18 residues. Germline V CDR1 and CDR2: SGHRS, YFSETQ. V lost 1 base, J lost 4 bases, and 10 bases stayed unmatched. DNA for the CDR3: TGCGCCAGCAGCTTGTGGGGTCCGACTAGCGGGGTATACAATGAGCAGTTCTTC. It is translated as CASSLWGPTSGVYNEQFF.

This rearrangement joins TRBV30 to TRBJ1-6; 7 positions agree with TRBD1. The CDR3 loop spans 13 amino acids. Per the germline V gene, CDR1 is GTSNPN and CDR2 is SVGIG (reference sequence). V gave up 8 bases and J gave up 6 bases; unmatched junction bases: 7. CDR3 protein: CAGMGQFNSPLHF. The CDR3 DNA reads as TGTGCCGGAATGGGACAGTTTAATTCACCCCTCCACTTT.

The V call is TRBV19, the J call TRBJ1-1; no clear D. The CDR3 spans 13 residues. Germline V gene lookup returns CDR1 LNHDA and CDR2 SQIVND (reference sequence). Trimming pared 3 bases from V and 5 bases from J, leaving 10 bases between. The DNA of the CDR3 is TGTGCCAGTAGTATCCCCCCTTCTACTGAAGCTTTCTTT. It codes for CASSIPPSTEAFF.

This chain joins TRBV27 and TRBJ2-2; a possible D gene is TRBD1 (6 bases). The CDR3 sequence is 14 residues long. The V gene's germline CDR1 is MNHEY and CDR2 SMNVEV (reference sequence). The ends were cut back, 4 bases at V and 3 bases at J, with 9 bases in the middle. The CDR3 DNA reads TGTGCCAGCAGTTCCCGACAGGACACCGGGGAGCTGTTTTTT. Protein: CASSSRQDTGELFF.

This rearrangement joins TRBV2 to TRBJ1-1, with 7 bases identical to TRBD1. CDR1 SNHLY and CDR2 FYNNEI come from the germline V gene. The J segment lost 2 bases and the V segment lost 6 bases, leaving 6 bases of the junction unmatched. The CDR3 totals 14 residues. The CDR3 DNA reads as TGTGCCAGCAGCTCGGACAGGCGTAACACTGAAGCTTTCTTT. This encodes CASSSDRRNTEAFF. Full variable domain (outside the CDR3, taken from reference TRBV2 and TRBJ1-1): EPEVTQTPSHQVTQMGQEVILRCVPISNHLYFYWYRQILGQKVEFLVSFYNNEISEKSEIFDDQFSVERPDGSNFTLKIRSTKLEDSAMYFCASSSDRRNTEAFFGQGTRLTVV.

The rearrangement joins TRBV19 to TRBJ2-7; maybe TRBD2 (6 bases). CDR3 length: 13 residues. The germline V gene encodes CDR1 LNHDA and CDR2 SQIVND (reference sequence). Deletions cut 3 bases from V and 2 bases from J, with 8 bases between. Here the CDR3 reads CASSMGGAYEQYF. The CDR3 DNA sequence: TGTGCCAGTAGTATGGGGGGTGCCTACGAGCAGTACTTC.

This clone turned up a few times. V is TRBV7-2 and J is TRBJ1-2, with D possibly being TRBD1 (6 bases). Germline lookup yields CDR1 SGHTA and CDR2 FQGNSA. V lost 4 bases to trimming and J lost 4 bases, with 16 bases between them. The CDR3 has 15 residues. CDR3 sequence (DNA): TGTGCCAGCAGCTCGCGGGAGGGGGTTTTCTATGGCTACACCTTC. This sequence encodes CASSSREGVFYGYTF.

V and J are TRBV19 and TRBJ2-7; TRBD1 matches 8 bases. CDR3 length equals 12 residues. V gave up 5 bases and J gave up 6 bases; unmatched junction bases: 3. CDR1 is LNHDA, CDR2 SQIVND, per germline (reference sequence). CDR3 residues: CASSPGTGEQYF. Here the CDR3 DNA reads TGTGCCAGTAGTCCCGGGACAGGCGAGCAGTACTTC.

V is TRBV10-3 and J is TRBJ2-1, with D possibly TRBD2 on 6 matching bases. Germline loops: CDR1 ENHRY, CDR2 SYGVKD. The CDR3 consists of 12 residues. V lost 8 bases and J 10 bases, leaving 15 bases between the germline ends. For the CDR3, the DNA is TGTGCCATCGGGACTCAGGCAAGGGAGCAGTTCTTC. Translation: CAIGTQAREQFF.

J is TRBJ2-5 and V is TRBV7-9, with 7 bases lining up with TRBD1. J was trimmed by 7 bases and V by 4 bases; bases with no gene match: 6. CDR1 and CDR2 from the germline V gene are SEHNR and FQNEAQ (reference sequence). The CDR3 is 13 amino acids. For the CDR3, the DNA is TGTGCCAGCAGCTCCGGACAGGTTGGGACCCAGTACTTC. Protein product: CASSSGQVGTQYF.

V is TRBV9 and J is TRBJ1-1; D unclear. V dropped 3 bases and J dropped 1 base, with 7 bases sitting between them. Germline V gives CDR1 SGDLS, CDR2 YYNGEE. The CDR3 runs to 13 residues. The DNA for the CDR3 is TGTGCCAGCAGCGCGACAAAGAACACTGAAGCTTTCTTT. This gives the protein CASSATKNTEAFF. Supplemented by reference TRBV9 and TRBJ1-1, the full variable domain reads DSGVTQTPKHLITATGQRVTLRCSPRSGDLSVYWYQQSLDQGLQFLIQYYNGEERAKGNILERFSAQQFPDLHSELNLSSLELGDSALYFCASSATKNTEAFFGQGTRLTVV.

CDR3 nucleotide sequence: TGTGCCAGCTCACCCGGGACTAGCGGGCTCACCGGGGAGCTGTTTTTT. Its translation: CASSPGTSGLTGELFF. This chain uses TRBV18 with TRBJ2-2; 12 nucleotides line up with TRBD2. The CDR3 covers 16 residues. V shed 3 bases, J shed 4 bases, and the junction held 3 bases outside the gene matches. Germline V gene lookup returns CDR1 KGHSH and CDR2 LQKENI.

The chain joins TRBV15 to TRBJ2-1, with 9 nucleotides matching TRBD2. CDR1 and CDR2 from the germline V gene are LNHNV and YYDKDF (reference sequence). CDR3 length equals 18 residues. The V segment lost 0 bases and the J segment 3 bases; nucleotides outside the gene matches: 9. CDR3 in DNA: TGTGCCACCAGCAGAGATTCTGGCGGGAGGGGCGTCTACAATGAGCAGTTCTTC. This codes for CATSRDSGGRGVYNEQFF.

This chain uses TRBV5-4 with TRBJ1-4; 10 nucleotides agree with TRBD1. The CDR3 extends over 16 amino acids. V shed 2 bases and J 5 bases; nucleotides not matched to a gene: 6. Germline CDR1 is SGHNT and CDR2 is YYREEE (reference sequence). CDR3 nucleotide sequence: TGTGCCAGCAGCTTAGACCCGGGACAGGGGAATGAAAAACTGTTTTTT. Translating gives CASSLDPGQGNEKLFF. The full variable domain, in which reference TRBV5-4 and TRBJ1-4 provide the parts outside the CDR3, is ETGVTQSPTHLIKTRGQQVTLRCSSQSGHNTVSWYQQALGQGPQFIFQYYREEENGRGNFPPRFSGLQFPNYSSELNVNALELDDSALYLCASSLDPGQGNEKLFFGSGTQLSVL.

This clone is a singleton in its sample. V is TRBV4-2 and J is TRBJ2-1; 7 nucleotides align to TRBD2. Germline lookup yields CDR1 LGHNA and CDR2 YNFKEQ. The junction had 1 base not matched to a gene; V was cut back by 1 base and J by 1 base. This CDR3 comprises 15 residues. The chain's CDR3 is CASSQGLASYNEQFF. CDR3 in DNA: TGTGCCAGCAGCCAAGGACTAGCTTCCTACAATGAGCAGTTCTTC.

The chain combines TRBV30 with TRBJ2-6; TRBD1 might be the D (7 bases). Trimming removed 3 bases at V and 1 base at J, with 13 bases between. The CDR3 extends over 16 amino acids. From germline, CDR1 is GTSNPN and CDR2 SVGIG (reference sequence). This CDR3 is CAWSPQGGSGANVLTF. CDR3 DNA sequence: TGTGCCTGGAGCCCTCAGGGGGGATCTGGGGCCAACGTCCTGACTTTC.